These 21 T cell receptor beta chains came from one sample sequenced in a study of T cell responses to AZD1222 COVID-19 vaccine. Repertoires were generated with immunoSEQ multiplex PCR, while TCRdb's copy carries only in-frame clones and drops some. Of 250,000 or so clones in the sample, 85% to 95% were seen once. Sequencing was performed on peripheral blood, taken on day 0 of AZD1222 vaccination. The source of these receptors is an adult in good health.

Here the CDR3 DNA reads TGTGCCAGCAGTGGTGATTTGAACAGGGTGAGGGGAAACACCATATATTTT. It yields the protein CASSGDLNRVRGNTIYF. The chain couples TRBV2 to TRBJ1-3, with D possibly TRBD1 on 6 matching bases. CDR1 SNHLY and CDR2 FYNNEI come from the germline V gene. Trimming shortened V by 4 bases and J by 4 bases, and 20 bases separated the two germline ends. The CDR3 runs 17 residues.

Details on this clone: At the DNA level, this CDR3 is encoded by other sequences in the same sample as well. This CDR3 reads CASSLWGDSTDTQYF. The CDR3 nucleotides read TGCGCCAGCAGCTTGTGGGGGGATAGCACAGATACGCAGTATTTT. This chain connects TRBV5-1 to TRBJ2-3, with D perhaps TRBD2 (6 bases). Germline V lookup: CDR1 SGHRS, CDR2 YFSETQ. This CDR3 region has 15 residues. The germline V and J ends were trimmed by 1 base and 0 bases, with 9 bases remaining between them.

The gene calls are TRBV5-1 and TRBJ2-5; weak D call: TRBD1 (6 bases). The germline V and J ends were trimmed by 4 bases and 2 bases, with 12 bases remaining between them. Germline V gene data show CDR1 as SGHRS and CDR2 as YFSETQ. The CDR3 covers 14 residues. DNA for the CDR3: TGCGCCAGCAGCGTGGGACACACACAAGAGACCCAGTACTTC. This sequence encodes CASSVGHTQETQYF.

V is TRBV6-6 and J is TRBJ1-1, with D unclear. Trimming shortened V by 6 bases and J by 5 bases, and 10 bases separated the two germline ends. Germline assignment: CDR1 MNHNY and CDR2 SVGAGI (reference sequence). The CDR3 loop spans 12 amino acids. CDR3 DNA: TGTGCCAGCAGCAGTGTTGGGACTGAAGCTTTCTTT. It translates to CASSSVGTEAFF.

The chain recombines TRBV5-1 with TRBJ2-2, with 14 bases fitting TRBD2. The germline gives CDR1 SGHRS, CDR2 YFSETQ. Trimming at V came to 0 bases and at J to 4 bases, leaving 11 bases not matched to a gene. This CDR3 is 20 amino acids long. The CDR3 DNA reads TGCGCCAGCAGCTTGGGCCCCGGGACTAGCGGGAGCGGGAGCACCGGGGAGCTGTTTTTT. Its translation: CASSLGPGTSGSGSTGELFF.

The rearrangement uses TRBV4-1 and TRBJ2-5; D uncertain. CDR1 and CDR2 from the germline V gene are MGHRA and YSYEKL. Trimming removed 1 base from V and 4 bases from J, with 7 bases in between. The CDR3 spans 13 residues. CDR3 residues: CASSQVLRETQYF. The DNA of the CDR3 is TGCGCCAGCAGCCAAGTGCTGCGAGAGACCCAGTACTTC.

The CDR3: CATSLSESSYNEQFF. CDR3 bases: TGTGCCACCAGCTTGTCGGAGAGCTCCTACAATGAGCAGTTCTTC. The chain combines TRBV15 with TRBJ2-1, with unresolved D. The CDR3 runs to 15 residues. Trimming cost V 5 bases and J 0 bases, with 11 bases left between them. Germline lookup yields CDR1 LNHNV and CDR2 YYDKDF (reference sequence). The full variable domain, in which reference TRBV15 and TRBJ2-1 provide the parts outside the CDR3, is DAMVIQNPRYQVTQFGKPVTLSCSQTLNHNVMYWYQQKSSQAPKLLFHYYDKDFNNEADTPDNFQSRRPNTSFCFLDIRSPGLGDTAMYLCATSLSESSYNEQFFGPGTRLTVL.

CDR3 nucleotide sequence: TGTGCCAGCAGCTTGGGGGATTTGCGGGGACGGGAGACCCAGTACTTC. The encoded protein is CASSLGDLRGRETQYF. The V call is TRBV5-6, the J call TRBJ2-5; the D gene is possibly TRBD2 (6 bases). The germline V and J ends were trimmed by 0 bases and 5 bases, with 17 bases remaining between them. The CDR3 length is 16 residues. CDR1 is SGHDT and CDR2 is YYEEEE in the germline V gene.

This clone has just a few counts. The gene calls are TRBV5-1 and TRBJ2-2, with TRBD2 matching 7 bases. CDR1 and CDR2 from the germline V gene are SGHRS and YFSETQ. The CDR3 loop spans 16 amino acids. The V gene end was trimmed by 0 bases and the J gene end by 4 bases; junction bases not matched to a gene: 6. DNA of the CDR3: TGCGCCAGCAGCTTGGTCCCGGGAGGCTCCACCGGGGAGCTGTTTTTT. It translates to CASSLVPGGSTGELFF.

This sequence joins TRBV4-3 and TRBJ2-1; a possible D gene is TRBD1 (5 bases). V was clipped by 0 bases and J by 6 bases, with 15 bases between them. This CDR3 region has 16 residues. Germline V gene sequence: CDR1 LGHNA, CDR2 YSLEER. The CDR3 is CASSQDSLTVTNEQFF. CDR3 in DNA: TGCGCCAGCAGCCAAGATAGCCTGACAGTGACCAATGAGCAGTTCTTC.

V and J are TRBV7-7 and TRBJ1-1; a weak D match, TRBD1 (6 bases). The CDR3 covers 9 residues. Germline V gene sequence: CDR1 SSHAT, CDR2 FNYEAQ (reference sequence). The CDR3 nucleotides read TGTGCTACCCTCGGGGGGCACTTCTTT. Protein: CATLGGHFF.

This chain uses TRBV24-1 with TRBJ2-3; TRBD2 might be the D (6 bases). Germline V lookup: CDR1 KGHDR, CDR2 SFDVKD. This CDR3 comprises 13 residues. V gave up 3 bases and J gave up 5 bases, with 8 bases separating them. The CDR3 DNA reads TGTGCCACCAGTGATCCGACTAGAGATACGCAGTATTTT. Translated: CATSDPTRDTQYF.

The table lists this clone with a few counts. V usage is TRBV19 and J usage is TRBJ1-5, with TRBD1 as a possible D gene (5 bases). The CDR3 is 15 amino acids. Trimming cost V 5 bases and J 0 bases, with 11 bases left between them. Germline V CDR1 and CDR2: LNHDA, SQIVND (reference sequence). The CDR3 coding sequence is TGTGCCAGTAGTGACAGCTTCTATAGCAATCAGCCCCAGCATTTT. Amino acids: CASSDSFYSNQPQHF.

The chain combines TRBV28 with TRBJ2-7; D possibly corresponds to TRBD2 (7 bases). The CDR3 has 15 amino acids. The ends were cut back, 7 bases at V and 5 bases at J, with 21 bases in the middle. Per germline, CDR1 MDHEN and CDR2 SYDVKM. CDR3 nucleotides: TGTGCCAGCACAGCACAGGGCCGGGGGGACCACGAGCAGTACTTC. This gives the protein CASTAQGRGDHEQYF.

V usage is TRBV2 and J usage is TRBJ1-2; D is perhaps TRBD1 (6 bases). The CDR3 loop spans 13 amino acids. Between the trimmed V and J ends, which lost 1 base and 13 bases, there was a span of 16 bases. Germline CDR1 SNHLY, CDR2 FYNNEI. CDR3 nucleotides: TGTGCCAGCAGTGAAGAATGGACAGTTCTCTTCACCTTC. It is translated as CASSEEWTVLFTF.

This chain joins TRBV19 and TRBJ1-5; tentatively, D is TRBD1 (6 bases). The CDR3 has 16 amino acids. Trimming stripped 7 bases from V and 3 bases from J, with 19 bases between. The germline V gene encodes CDR1 LNHDA and CDR2 SQIVND (reference sequence). The CDR3, as DNA: TGTGCCAGTACCCCATCGGGGAACAGGGCCAATCAGCCCCAGCATTTT. Translation: CASTPSGNRANQPQHF.

V gene TRBV24-1 combines with J gene TRBJ2-7, with D uncertain. The V gene lost 4 bases and the J gene lost 7 bases, with 13 bases spanning the gap. The length of the CDR3 is 13 residues. Germline values: CDR1 KGHDR, CDR2 SFDVKD. The CDR3 loop is CATSDPPSREQYF. Here the CDR3 DNA reads TGTGCCACCAGTGACCCCCCATCTCGGGAGCAGTACTTC.

The J gene is TRBJ1-3, the V gene TRBV5-1; 9 bases fit TRBD1. Germline-derived CDR1 and CDR2 are SGHRS and YFSETQ. Losses at the gene ends were 4 bases for V and 4 bases for J; bases not matched to a gene: 6. CDR3 length: 15 residues. CDR3 bases: TGCGCCAGCAGCGCGGGACAGGGAGGAGGAAACACCATATATTTT. This codes for CASSAGQGGGNTIYF.

The chain uses TRBV6-5 and TRBJ1-4, with 9 bases identical to TRBD1. The CDR3 runs 14 residues. V trimming: 6 bases; J trimming: 8 bases; junction bases outside the gene matches: 7. CDR1 is MNHEY, CDR2 SVGAGI, per germline. CDR3 in amino acids: CASSSGQGREKLFF. Written as DNA, the CDR3 is TGTGCCAGCAGCTCGGGACAGGGCCGGGAAAAACTGTTTTTT.

This clone has a single count. For the CDR3, the DNA is TGTGCCAGTATAACTGTTCCGGGCGGAAAACTGTTTTTT. As protein: CASITVPGGKLFF. This chain connects TRBV19 to TRBJ1-4; D is ambiguous. The CDR3 has 13 residues. Per germline, CDR1 LNHDA and CDR2 SQIVND (reference sequence). V was clipped by 7 bases and J by 10 bases, with 16 bases between them.

The chain is built from TRBV7-9 and TRBJ1-5, with 12 bases fitting TRBD1. The CDR3 consists of 14 residues. V gave up 5 bases and J gave up 8 bases; unmatched junction bases: 4. Germline lookup yields CDR1 SEHNR and CDR2 FQNEAQ (reference sequence). DNA of the CDR3: TGTGCCAGCAGCCCCGGGACAGGGGGCGAGCCCCAGCATTTT. It is translated as CASSPGTGGEPQHF.